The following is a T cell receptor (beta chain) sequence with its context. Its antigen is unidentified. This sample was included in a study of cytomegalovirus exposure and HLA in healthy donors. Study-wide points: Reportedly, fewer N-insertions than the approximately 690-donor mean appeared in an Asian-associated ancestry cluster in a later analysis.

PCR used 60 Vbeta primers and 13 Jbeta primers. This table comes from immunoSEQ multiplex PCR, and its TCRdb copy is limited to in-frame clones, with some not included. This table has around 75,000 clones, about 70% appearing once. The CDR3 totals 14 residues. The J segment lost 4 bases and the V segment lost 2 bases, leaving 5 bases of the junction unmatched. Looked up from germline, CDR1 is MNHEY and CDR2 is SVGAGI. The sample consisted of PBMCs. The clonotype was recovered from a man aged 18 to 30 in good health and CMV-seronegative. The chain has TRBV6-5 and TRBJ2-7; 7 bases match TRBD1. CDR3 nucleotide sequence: TGTGCCAGCAGTTACCGGGACAGTCTGTACGAGCAGTACTTC. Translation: CASSYRDSLYEQYF.